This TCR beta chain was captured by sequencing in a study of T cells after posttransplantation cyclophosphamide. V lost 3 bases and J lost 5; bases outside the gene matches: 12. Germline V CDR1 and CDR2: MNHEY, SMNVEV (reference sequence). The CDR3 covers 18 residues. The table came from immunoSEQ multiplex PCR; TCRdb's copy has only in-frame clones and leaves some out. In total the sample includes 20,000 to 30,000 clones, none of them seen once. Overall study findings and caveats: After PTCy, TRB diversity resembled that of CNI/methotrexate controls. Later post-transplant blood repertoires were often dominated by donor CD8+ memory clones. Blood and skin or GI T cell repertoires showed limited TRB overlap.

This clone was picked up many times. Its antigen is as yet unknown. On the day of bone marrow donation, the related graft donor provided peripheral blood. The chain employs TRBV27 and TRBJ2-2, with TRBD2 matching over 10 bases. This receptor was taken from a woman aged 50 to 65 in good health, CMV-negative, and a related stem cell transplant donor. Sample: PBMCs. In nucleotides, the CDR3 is TGTGCCAGCAGTTTCTCGGGACTAGCGAGGGCGGGGACCGGGGAGCTGTTTTTT. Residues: CASSFSGLARAGTGELFF.